Sequencing of this T cell receptor beta chain was carried out in a study of post-analysis software for immune sequencing data. About the study: Clinical courses comprised relapsing-remitting, secondary progressive and progressive-relapsing multiple sclerosis. Whole-study results and caveats: Normalized Chao1 diversity was significantly reduced in patients versus controls.

This clonotype came up a few times. The antigen is unknown. Libraries were made from TCR beta cDNA, and they carried unique molecular identifiers. Out of 1 to 10 million T cells, 450,000 to 600,000 cDNA molecules were generated. TCRdb reprocessed the PCR reads with MiXCR, giving one entry per CDR3 protein. Of under 200,000 distinct CDR3 sequences listed, about 34% were seen once; the top ten hold 28%. The sequence derives from a girl under 18 with multiple sclerosis. The material was blood, obtained after autologous hematopoietic stem cell transplantation.

CDR3 bases: TGTGCCAGCAGTTTATCCGCCGGATTCCTCCCCGAAGCTTTCTTT. The encoded protein is CASSLSAGFLPEAFF. The chain uses TRBV27 and TRBJ1-1; D not resolved. V was trimmed by 0 bases and J by 8 bases, leaving 16 bases between them. The V gene's germline CDR1 is MNHEY and CDR2 SMNVEV (reference sequence). This CDR3 region has 15 residues.